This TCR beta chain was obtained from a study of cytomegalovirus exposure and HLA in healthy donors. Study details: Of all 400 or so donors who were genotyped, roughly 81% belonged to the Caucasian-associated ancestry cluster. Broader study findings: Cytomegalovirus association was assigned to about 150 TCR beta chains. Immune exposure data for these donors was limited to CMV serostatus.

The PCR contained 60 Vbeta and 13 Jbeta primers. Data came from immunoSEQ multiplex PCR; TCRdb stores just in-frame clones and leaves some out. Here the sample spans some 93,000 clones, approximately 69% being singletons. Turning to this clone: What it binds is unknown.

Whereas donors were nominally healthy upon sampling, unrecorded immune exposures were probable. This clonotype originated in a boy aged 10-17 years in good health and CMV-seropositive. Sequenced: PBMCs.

Written as DNA, the CDR3 is TGTGCCAGCAGTCCGGTCTCTGGAAACACCATATATTTT. Protein product: CASSPVSGNTIYF. The chain has TRBV7-9 and TRBJ1-3, with no clear D. Germline V gene lookup returns CDR1 SEHNR and CDR2 FQNEAQ (reference sequence). The CDR3 consists of 13 residues. V was clipped by 6 bases and J by 0 bases, with 6 bases between them.